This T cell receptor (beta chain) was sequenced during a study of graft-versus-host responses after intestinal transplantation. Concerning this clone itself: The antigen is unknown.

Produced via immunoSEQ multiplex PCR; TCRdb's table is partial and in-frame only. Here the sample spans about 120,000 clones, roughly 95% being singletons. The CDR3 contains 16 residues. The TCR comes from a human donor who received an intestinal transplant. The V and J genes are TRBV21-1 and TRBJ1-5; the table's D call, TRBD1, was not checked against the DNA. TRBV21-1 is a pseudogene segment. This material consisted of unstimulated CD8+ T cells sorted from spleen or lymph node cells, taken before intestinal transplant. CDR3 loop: CASSKSQGYSNQPQHF. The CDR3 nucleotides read TGTGCCAGCAGCAAATCCCAGGGATATAGCAATCAGCCCCAGCATTTT.